Listed below are T cell receptor beta chains from one sample, sequenced in a study of CD8 T cells in ankylosing spondylitis. TCRdb recomputed calls from the 5' RACE reads with MiXCR, one row per CDR3 protein. The table has more than 650,000 distinct CDR3 sequences, 12% seen once; the top ten hold roughly 0.51%. The sequencing input was blood, either unsorted or a sorted T cell fraction (not recorded which). Receptor source: a male donor with ankylosing spondylitis. Each CDR3 is given with its conserved first and last residue. D genes are given only for firm matches. Expanded clones are given a class, and other clones once, few, many or no size at all.

TRBJ2-5,few,TRBV11-2,NA,CASSLNFGGGTQYF,TGTGCCAGCAGCTTAAACTTCGGGGGCGGGACCCAGTACTTC
TRBJ2-1,few,TRBV24-1,NA,CATSDLGNEQFF,TGTGCCACCAGTGATTTGGGCAATGAGCAGTTCTTC
TRBJ1-1,few,TRBV6-1,NA,CASSESGMGSAFF,TGTGCCAGCAGTGAATCGGGAATGGGCTCCGCTTTCTTT
TRBJ1-4,NA,TRBV6-2/TRBV6-3,NA,CASSYSELQYEKLFF,TGTGCCAGCAGTTACTCTGAGCTCCAATATGAAAAACTGTTTTTT
TRBJ1-2,NA,TRBV6-1,TRBD1,CASSPLPGTEIYTF,TGTGCCAGCAGCCCACTCCCGGGGACAGAGATCTACACCTTC
TRBJ1-2,few,TRBV5-1,NA,CASSLGTNSYGYTF,TGCGCCAGCAGCTTGGGAACGAACTCCTATGGCTACACCTTC
TRBJ2-7,many,TRBV20-1,NA,CSASEGGPANEQYF,TGCAGTGCTAGCGAGGGGGGGCCGGCCAACGAGCAGTACTTC
TRBJ2-7,many,TRBV6-1,TRBD1,CASSSLDRRHEQYF,TGTGCCAGCAGTAGTTTGGACAGGCGCCACGAGCAGTACTTC
TRBJ2-2,few,TRBV27,NA,CATQLLSIVGGNTGELFF,TGTGCCACCCAGTTACTATCGATCGTGGGAGGTAACACCGGGGAGCTGTTTTTT
TRBJ1-1,NA,TRBV6-6,NA,CASVTEMNTEAFF,TGTGCCAGCGTAACAGAGATGAACACTGAAGCTTTCTTT
TRBJ1-2,many,TRBV5-1,TRBD1,CASSSRQGLNYGYTF,TGCGCCAGCAGTTCACGACAGGGGCTTAACTATGGCTACACCTTC
TRBJ1-1,many,TRBV6-5,NA,CASSYSGGTEAFF,TGTGCCAGCAGTTATAGTGGAGGGACAGAAGCTTTCTTT
TRBJ1-1,NA,TRBV5-1,NA,CASSLARLRNTEAFF,TGCGCCAGCAGCTTGGCGAGACTCCGGAACACTGAAGCTTTCTTT
TRBJ2-7,NA,TRBV15,NA,CATSRDEGGGYEQYF,TGTGCCACCAGCAGAGATGAGGGGGGGGGCTACGAGCAGTACTTC
TRBJ2-3,NA,TRBV11-2,NA,CASSYLVGWDTQYF,TGTGCCAGCAGCTACCTGGTAGGATGGGATACGCAGTATTTT
TRBJ1-1,few,TRBV20-1,NA,CSARDRWQGTQNTEAFF,TGCAGTGCTAGAGATAGGTGGCAGGGGACTCAGAACACTGAAGCTTTCTTT
TRBJ1-1,many,TRBV29-1,NA,CSVAGWGTEAFF,TGCAGCGTTGCTGGGTGGGGAACTGAAGCTTTCTTT
TRBJ2-3,NA,TRBV20-1,TRBD1,CSAHKAGGQDTQYF,TGCAGTGCCCATAAGGCAGGGGGCCAAGATACGCAGTATTTT
TRBJ1-1,many,TRBV28,TRBD1,CASSSTDRENTEAFF,TGTGCCAGCAGTTCCACTGACAGGGAGAACACTGAAGCTTTCTTT
TRBJ1-5,many,TRBV6-2/TRBV6-3,TRBD1,CASSYRTGVQPQHF,TGTGCCAGCAGTTACCGGACAGGGGTTCAGCCCCAGCATTTT
TRBJ1-5,many,TRBV20-1,NA,CSARVSNQPQHF,TGCAGTGCTAGGGTGAGCAATCAGCCCCAGCATTTT
TRBJ2-2,many,TRBV4-3,TRBD1,CASSQGVGRGSGGELFF,TGCGCCAGCAGCCAAGGGGTTGGCAGGGGGTCCGGCGGGGAGCTGTTTTTT
TRBJ2-5,NA,TRBV5-6,TRBD2,CASSLVSGGAVETQYF,TGTGCCAGCAGCTTGGTCAGCGGGGGGGCCGTGGAGACCCAGTACTTC
TRBJ2-1,few,TRBV20-1,TRBD2,CSAREGAGAYNEQFF,TGCAGTGCTAGAGAAGGAGCGGGAGCCTACAATGAGCAGTTCTTC
TRBJ2-1,few,TRBV6-4,NA,CASSPTFGPSKFF,TGTGCCAGCAGCCCGACTTTTGGGCCCAGCAAGTTCTTC
TRBJ2-3,once,TRBV12-3/TRBV12-4,TRBD1,CASSSGQGITDTQYF,TGTGCCAGCAGTTCGGGACAGGGGATCACAGATACGCAGTATTTT
TRBJ2-2,NA,TRBV5-1,NA,CATRGRTNTGELFF,TGCGCCACCAGGGGACGGACGAACACCGGGGAGCTGTTTTTT
TRBJ1-2,many,TRBV12-3/TRBV12-4,NA,CASSPRWGTNYGYTF,TGTGCCAGCAGTCCGAGGTGGGGGACTAACTATGGCTACACCTTC
TRBJ2-5,NA,TRBV29-1,NA,CSVGGVREETQYF,TGCAGCGTAGGTGGGGTGAGGGAAGAGACCCAGTACTTC
TRBJ2-3,few,TRBV4-2,TRBD2,CASTSGRANFGTDTQYF,TGTGCCAGCACCAGCGGGAGGGCCAATTTTGGCACAGATACGCAGTATTTT
TRBJ2-7,many,TRBV20-1,TRBD2,CSAPGLTTYEQYF,TGCAGTGCCCCGGGACTAACCACCTACGAGCAGTACTTC
TRBJ2-1,many,TRBV20-1,NA,CSAPGGFYSNEQFF,TGCAGTGCGCCCGGGGGTTTTTATAGCAATGAGCAGTTCTTC
TRBJ1-2,NA,TRBV5-1,TRBD1,CASSWTGGLSPYGYTF,TGCGCCAGCAGCTGGACAGGGGGTCTTTCCCCATATGGCTACACCTTC
TRBJ2-3,NA,TRBV5-1,TRBD2,CASSWSGSGDTQYF,TGCGCCAGCAGCTGGAGCGGGAGCGGTGATACGCAGTATTTT
TRBJ1-3,few,TRBV7-2,NA,CASAASSGSSGNTIYF,TGTGCCAGCGCTGCGTCGTCAGGGAGCTCTGGAAACACCATATATTTT
TRBJ2-7,few,TRBV20-1,NA,CSGLASYEQYF,TGCAGTGGGTTAGCATCCTACGAGCAGTACTTC
TRBJ2-7,many,TRBV29-1,TRBD1,CSAGFRDRVYEQYF,TGCAGCGCTGGCTTTAGGGACAGGGTCTACGAGCAGTACTTC
TRBJ2-3,NA,TRBV20-1,NA,CSASGQYRTDTQYF,TGCAGTGCTAGCGGACAGTACCGCACAGATACGCAGTATTTT
TRBJ2-2,few,TRBV28,NA,CASSLRTASHLPTGELFF,TGTGCCAGCAGTCTTCGGACAGCGAGTCACCTACCCACCGGGGAGCTGTTTTTT
TRBJ2-2,NA,TRBV9,NA,CASSPRGDFLTGELFF,TGTGCCAGCAGCCCTAGAGGTGACTTCCTTACCGGGGAGCTGTTTTTT
TRBJ1-2,NA,TRBV20-1,NA,CSARGRGAAGYTF,TGCAGTGCTAGAGGTAGAGGGGCGGCTGGCTACACCTTC
TRBJ2-7,few,TRBV28,NA,CASSHRHHSYEQYF,TGTGCCAGCAGTCACCGACATCACTCCTACGAGCAGTACTTC
TRBJ1-5,NA,TRBV5-6,TRBD1,CASSYRGFHLNQPQHF,TGTGCCAGCAGCTACAGGGGATTTCACCTCAATCAGCCCCAGCATTTT
TRBJ2-3,NA,TRBV20-1,TRBD2,CSARDRGGTTDTQYF,TGCAGTGCTAGAGATCGCGGGGGGACCACAGATACGCAGTATTTT
TRBJ2-7,NA,TRBV20-1,NA,CSAYSPGKPHEQYF,TGCAGTGCTTACTCGCCGGGAAAACCCCACGAGCAGTACTTC
TRBJ1-1,NA,TRBV7-9,NA,CASSLAGDEAFF,TGTGCCAGCAGCTTAGCGGGGGATGAGGCTTTCTTT
TRBJ2-2,few,TRBV12-3/TRBV12-4,NA,CASPSVTGELFF,TGTGCCAGCCCCTCAGTCACCGGGGAGCTGTTTTTT
TRBJ1-6,many,TRBV7-2,NA,CASSTYNSPLHF,TGTGCCAGCAGCACCTATAATTCACCCCTCCACTTT
TRBJ2-1,NA,TRBV7-6,NA,CASSLELRSGKFF,TGTGCCAGCAGCTTAGAGTTAAGGTCCGGCAAGTTCTTC
TRBJ2-1,few,TRBV20-1,NA,CSARVANSGNEQFF,TGCAGTGCTAGGGTAGCGAATAGTGGCAATGAGCAGTTCTTC
TRBJ2-1,few,TRBV20-1,NA,CSARSVASSYNEQFF,TGCAGTGCTAGGAGTGTGGCAAGCTCCTACAATGAGCAGTTCTTC
TRBJ2-1,NA,TRBV7-2,NA,CASSLGGAGSYNEQFF,TGTGCCAGCAGCTTAGGGGGCGCGGGCTCCTACAATGAGCAGTTCTTC
TRBJ2-7,NA,TRBV20-1,TRBD2,CSARQAGLQTSQGYF,TGCAGTGCTAGACAAGCGGGGCTCCAAACCTCCCAAGGATACTTC
TRBJ2-1,few,TRBV6-5,NA,CASSLVRFNEQFF,TGTGCCAGCAGTTTAGTAAGGTTCAATGAGCAGTTCTTC
TRBJ2-2,NA,TRBV20-1,TRBD2,CSSWTSGRAGELFF,TGCAGTTCCTGGACTAGCGGGAGGGCCGGGGAGCTGTTTTTT
TRBJ1-2,NA,TRBV12-3/TRBV12-4,TRBD1,CASSRGQGAPGYTF,TGTGCCAGCAGCAGGGGACAGGGGGCGCCCGGCTACACCTTC
TRBJ2-1,NA,TRBV20-1,NA,CSARSPGLAGEQFF,TGCAGTGCTAGATCACCGGGACTGGCGGGTGAGCAGTTCTTC
TRBJ2-1,NA,TRBV6-2/TRBV6-3,NA,CASSSPLGDQFF,TGTGCCAGCAGTTCCCCGCTTGGGGACCAGTTCTTC
TRBJ1-5,many,TRBV20-1,TRBD1,CSARRPGQGNQPQHF,TGCAGTGCTAGACGGCCGGGACAGGGGAATCAGCCCCAGCATTTT